The present entry profiles one T cell receptor beta chain with its context. Its matching antigen is unknown. This CDR3 is 12 amino acids long. The germline V gene encodes CDR1 SQVTM and CDR2 ANQGSEA. CD4+ naive, central memory, regulatory and stem cell-like memory cells were sorted via CD45RO/CCR7/CD25/CD127/CD95/CD27. The data derive from a study of beta chain features in type 1 diabetes. Investigators reverse transcribed all isolated RNA, so they sequenced expressed TCRB transcripts. Sequencing was performed with immunoSEQ multiplex PCR; in TCRdb, only in-frame clones are kept and a portion is missing. The sample lists 50,000 to 70,000 clones; roughly 50% were seen once. Points from the study as a whole: Sampled from patients, naive, central memory and Treg TCRB repertoires appeared more similar than those sampled from healthy donors. TCRB CDR3s from Type 1 diabetes patients were moderately but significantly shorter in all four CD4+ subsets. VDJ junctions sequenced from type 1 diabetes patients showed fewer insertions and more deletions.

The gene calls are TRBV29-1 and TRBJ1-2, with D possibly matching TRBD1 (5 bases). The origin of this receptor is a woman between 40 and 55 years old with type 1 diabetes. The sample consisted of Tregs from blood. The CDR3 region has the DNA TGCAGTGCTAGGCTCAGGGTGGATGGCTACACCTTC. As protein: CSARLRVDGYTF.